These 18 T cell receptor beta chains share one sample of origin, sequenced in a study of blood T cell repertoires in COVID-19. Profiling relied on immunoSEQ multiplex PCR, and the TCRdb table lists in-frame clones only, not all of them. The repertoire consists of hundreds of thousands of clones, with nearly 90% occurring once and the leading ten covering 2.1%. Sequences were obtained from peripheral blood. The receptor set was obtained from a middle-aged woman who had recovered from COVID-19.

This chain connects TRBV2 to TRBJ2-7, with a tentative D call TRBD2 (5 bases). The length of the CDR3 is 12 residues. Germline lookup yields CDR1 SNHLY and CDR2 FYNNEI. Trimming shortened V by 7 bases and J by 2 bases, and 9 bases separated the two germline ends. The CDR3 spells CASNDYPYEQYF. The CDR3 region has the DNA TGTGCCAGCAATGACTACCCCTACGAGCAGTACTTC.

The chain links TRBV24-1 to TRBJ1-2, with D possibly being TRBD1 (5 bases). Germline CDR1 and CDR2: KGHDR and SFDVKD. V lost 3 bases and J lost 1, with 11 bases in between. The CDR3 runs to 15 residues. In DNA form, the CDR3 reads TGTGCCACCAGTGATCCCAGACAGCGTAACTATGGCTACACCTTC. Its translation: CATSDPRQRNYGYTF.

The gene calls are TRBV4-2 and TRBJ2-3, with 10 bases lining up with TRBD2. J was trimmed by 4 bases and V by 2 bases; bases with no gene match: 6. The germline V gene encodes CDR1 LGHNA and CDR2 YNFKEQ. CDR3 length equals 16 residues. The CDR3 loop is CASSQKASGSSDTQYF. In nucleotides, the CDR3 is TGTGCCAGCAGCCAAAAGGCTAGCGGGAGTTCAGATACGCAGTATTTT.

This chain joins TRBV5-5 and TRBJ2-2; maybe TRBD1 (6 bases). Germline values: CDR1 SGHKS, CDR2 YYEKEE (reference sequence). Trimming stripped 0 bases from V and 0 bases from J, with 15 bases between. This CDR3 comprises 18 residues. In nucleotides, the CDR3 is TGTGCCAGCAGCTTGGTATTGGTACAGGGAGCGAACACCGGGGAGCTGTTTTTT. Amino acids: CASSLVLVQGANTGELFF.

Here the CDR3 reads CASRRGGSSYEQYF. In DNA form, the CDR3 reads TGTGCCAGCCGGAGGGGGGGGAGCTCCTACGAGCAGTACTTC. The chain joins TRBV19 to TRBJ2-7; D possibly corresponds to TRBD2 (7 bases). The CDR3 length is 14 residues. Germline loops: CDR1 LNHDA, CDR2 SQIVND (reference sequence). V was trimmed by 9 bases and J by 0 bases, leaving 15 bases between them.

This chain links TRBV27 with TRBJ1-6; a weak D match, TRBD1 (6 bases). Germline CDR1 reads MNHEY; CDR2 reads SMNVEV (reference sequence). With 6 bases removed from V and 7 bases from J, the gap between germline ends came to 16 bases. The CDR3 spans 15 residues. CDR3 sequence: CASSLGAVGNSPLHF. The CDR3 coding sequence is TGTGCCAGCAGCTTGGGGGCCGTGGGGAATTCACCCCTCCACTTT.

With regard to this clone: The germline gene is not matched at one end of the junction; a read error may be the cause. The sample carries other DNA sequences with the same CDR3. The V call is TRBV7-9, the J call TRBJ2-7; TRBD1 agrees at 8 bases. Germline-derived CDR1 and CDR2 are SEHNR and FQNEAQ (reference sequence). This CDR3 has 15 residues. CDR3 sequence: CASSLAGQGTYEQYF. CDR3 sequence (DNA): TGTGCCAGCAGCCTAGCCGGACAGGGAACCTACGAGCAGTACTTC.

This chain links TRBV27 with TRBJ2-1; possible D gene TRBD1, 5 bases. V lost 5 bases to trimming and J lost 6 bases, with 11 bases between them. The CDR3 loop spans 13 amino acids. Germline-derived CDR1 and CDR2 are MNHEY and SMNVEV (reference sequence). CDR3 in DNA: TGTGCCAGCAGTCCCACAGGTCTCAATGAGCAGTTCTTC. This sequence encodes CASSPTGLNEQFF.

CDR3 sequence: CASRGTGGSEKLFF. The CDR3 coding sequence is TGCGCCAGCAGGGGAACAGGGGGCAGTGAAAAACTGTTTTTT. V usage is TRBV5-1 and J usage is TRBJ1-4, with 9 bases lining up with TRBD1. V gave up 5 bases and J gave up 7 bases; unmatched junction bases: 6. Germline values: CDR1 SGHRS, CDR2 YFSETQ. The CDR3 loop spans 14 amino acids.

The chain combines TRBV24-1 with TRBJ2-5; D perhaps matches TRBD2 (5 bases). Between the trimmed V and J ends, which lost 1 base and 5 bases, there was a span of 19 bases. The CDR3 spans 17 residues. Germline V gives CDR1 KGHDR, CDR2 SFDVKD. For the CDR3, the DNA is TGTGCCACCAGTGATTTTGGTCCGGCCGGGATGCTCGAGACCCAGTACTTC. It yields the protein CATSDFGPAGMLETQYF.

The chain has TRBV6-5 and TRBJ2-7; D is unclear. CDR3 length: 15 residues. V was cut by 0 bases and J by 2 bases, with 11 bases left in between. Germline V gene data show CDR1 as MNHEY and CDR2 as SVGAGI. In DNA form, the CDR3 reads TGTGCCAGCAGTTACTCGAGGCAAGGCCCCTACGAGCAGTACTTC. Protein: CASSYSRQGPYEQYF.

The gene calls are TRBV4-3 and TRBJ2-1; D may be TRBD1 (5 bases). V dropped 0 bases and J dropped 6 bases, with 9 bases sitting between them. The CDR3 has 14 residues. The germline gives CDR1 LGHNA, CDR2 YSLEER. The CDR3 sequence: CASSQDGRGNEQFF. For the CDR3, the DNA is TGCGCCAGCAGCCAAGATGGTAGGGGCAATGAGCAGTTCTTC.

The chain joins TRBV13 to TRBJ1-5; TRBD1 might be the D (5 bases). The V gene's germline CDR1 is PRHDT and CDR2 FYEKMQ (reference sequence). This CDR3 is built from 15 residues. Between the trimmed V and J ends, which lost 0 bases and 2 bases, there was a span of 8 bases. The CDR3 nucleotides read TGTGCCAGCAGCTTAGGGGGGGAGGGCAATCAGCCCCAGCATTTT. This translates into CASSLGGEGNQPQHF.

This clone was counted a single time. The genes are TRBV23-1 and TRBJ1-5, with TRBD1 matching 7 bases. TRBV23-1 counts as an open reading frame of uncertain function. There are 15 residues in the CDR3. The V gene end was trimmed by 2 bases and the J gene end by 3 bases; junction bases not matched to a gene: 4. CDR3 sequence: CASSQKTGHNQPQHF. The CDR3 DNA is TGCGCCAGCAGTCAAAAGACAGGGCACAATCAGCCCCAGCATTTT.

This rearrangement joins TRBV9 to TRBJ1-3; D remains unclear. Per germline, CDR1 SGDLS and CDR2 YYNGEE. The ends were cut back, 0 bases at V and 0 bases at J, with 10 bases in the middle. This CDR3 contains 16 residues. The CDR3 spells CASSVDSLSSGNTIYF. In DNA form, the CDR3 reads TGTGCCAGCAGCGTAGACTCACTGAGCTCTGGAAACACCATATATTTT.

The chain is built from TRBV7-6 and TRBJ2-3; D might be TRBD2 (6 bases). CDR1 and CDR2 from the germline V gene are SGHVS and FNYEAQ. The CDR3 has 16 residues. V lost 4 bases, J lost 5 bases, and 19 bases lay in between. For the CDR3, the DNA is TGTGCCAGCAGCTCAAGTGGGTGGGGGGACGGAGATACGCAGTATTTT. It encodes CASSSSGWGDGDTQYF.

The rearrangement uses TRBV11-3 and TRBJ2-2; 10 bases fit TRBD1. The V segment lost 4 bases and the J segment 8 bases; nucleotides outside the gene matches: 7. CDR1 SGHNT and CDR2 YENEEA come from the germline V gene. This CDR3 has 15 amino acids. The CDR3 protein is CASSWETGGSGELFF. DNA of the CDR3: TGTGCCAGCAGCTGGGAGACAGGGGGCTCAGGGGAGCTGTTTTTT.

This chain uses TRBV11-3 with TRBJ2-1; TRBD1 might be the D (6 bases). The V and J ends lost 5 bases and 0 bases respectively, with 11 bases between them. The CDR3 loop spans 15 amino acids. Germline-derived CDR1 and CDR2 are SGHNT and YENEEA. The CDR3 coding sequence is TGTGCCAGCAGCCCGGACAGCAGCTCCTACAATGAGCAGTTCTTC. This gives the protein CASSPDSSSYNEQFF.